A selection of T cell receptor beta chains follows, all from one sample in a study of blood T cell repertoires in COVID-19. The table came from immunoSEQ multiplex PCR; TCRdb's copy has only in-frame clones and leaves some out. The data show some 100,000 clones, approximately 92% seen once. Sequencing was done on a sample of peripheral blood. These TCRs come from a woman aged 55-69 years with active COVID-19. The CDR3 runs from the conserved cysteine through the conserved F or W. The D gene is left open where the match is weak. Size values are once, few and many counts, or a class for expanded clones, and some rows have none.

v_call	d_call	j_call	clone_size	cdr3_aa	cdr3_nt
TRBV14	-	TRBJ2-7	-	CASSQGQGGYEQYF	TGTGCCAGCAGCCAAGGGCAGGGGGGTTACGAGCAGTACTTC
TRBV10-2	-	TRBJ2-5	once	CASSGPTGGGQVTQYF	TGCGCCAGCAGTGGCCCTACGGGAGGGGGCCAAGTGACCCAGTACTTC
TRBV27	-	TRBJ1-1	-	CARSRMNTEAFF	TGTGCCAGGTCTAGGATGAACACTGAAGCTTTCTTT
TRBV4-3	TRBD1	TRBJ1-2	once	CASSQDIRAPTGAGYTF	TGCGCCAGCAGCCAAGATATTAGGGCCCCGACAGGGGCTGGCTACACCTTC
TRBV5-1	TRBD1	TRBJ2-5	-	CASSFMGQGGETQYF	TGCGCCAGCAGCTTTATGGGACAGGGTGGTGAGACCCAGTACTTC
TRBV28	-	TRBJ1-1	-	CASSLNWGQRTEAFF	TGTGCCAGCAGTTTAAACTGGGGCCAAAGGACTGAAGCTTTCTTT
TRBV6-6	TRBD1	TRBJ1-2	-	CASISGTGNLYGYTF	TGTGCCAGCATTTCGGGGACAGGGAATCTCTATGGCTACACCTTC
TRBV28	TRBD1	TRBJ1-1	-	CASPSGTDQAFF	TGTGCCAGCCCATCGGGGACAGACCAAGCTTTCTTT
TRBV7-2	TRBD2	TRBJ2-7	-	CASSLVSAGGPSYEQYF	TGTGCCAGCAGCTTAGTATCTGCGGGAGGGCCCTCCTACGAGCAGTACTTC
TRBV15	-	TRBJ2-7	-	CATSRGGVYEQYF	TGTGCCACCAGCAGAGGAGGCGTCTACGAGCAGTACTTC
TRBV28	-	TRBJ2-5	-	CASSSSGETQYF	TGTGCCAGCAGTTCTAGTGGGGAGACCCAGTACTTC
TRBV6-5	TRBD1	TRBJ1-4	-	CASRAGTATNEKLFF	TGTGCCAGCAGGGCCGGGACAGCAACTAATGAAAAACTGTTTTTT
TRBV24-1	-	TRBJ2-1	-	CATSDSRSIIYEQFF	TGTGCCACCAGTGATTCTAGGTCCATCATCTATGAGCAGTTCTTC
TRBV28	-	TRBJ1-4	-	CASSLSGVEKLFF	TGTGCCAGCAGTTTATCAGGGGTTGAAAAACTGTTTTTT
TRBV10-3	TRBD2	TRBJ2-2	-	CAIKGTSDTGELFF	TGTGCCATCAAGGGGACTAGTGACACCGGGGAGCTGTTTTTT